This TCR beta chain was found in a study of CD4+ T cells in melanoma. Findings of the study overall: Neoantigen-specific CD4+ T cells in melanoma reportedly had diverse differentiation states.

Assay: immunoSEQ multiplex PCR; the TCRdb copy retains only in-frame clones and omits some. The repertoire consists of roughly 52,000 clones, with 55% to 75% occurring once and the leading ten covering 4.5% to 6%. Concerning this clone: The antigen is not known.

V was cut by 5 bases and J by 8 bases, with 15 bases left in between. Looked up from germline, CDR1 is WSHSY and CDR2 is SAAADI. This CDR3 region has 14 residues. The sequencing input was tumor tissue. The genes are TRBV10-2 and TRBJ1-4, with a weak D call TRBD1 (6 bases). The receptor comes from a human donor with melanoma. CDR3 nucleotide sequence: TGCGCCAGCAGTAACAGGGCTATTGAGGAAAAACTGTTTTTT. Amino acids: CASSNRAIEEKLFF.